This T cell receptor beta chain comes out of a study of cytomegalovirus exposure and HLA in healthy donors. General observations from the study: Using the classifier, cytomegalovirus status was reportedly diagnosed with high specificity and sensitivity. In a later analysis, first-cohort TCR clusters were found to tend to co-occur in the approximately 110 validation repertoires.

The CDR3 is made up of 16 amino acids. The V and J ends lost 0 bases and 3 bases, in that order; junction bases with no gene match: 2. Per germline, CDR1 MGHRA and CDR2 YSYEKL. The data were produced by immunoSEQ multiplex PCR, yet TCRdb's version contains in-frame clones alone and is incomplete. The sample includes some 110,000 clones, approximately 91% of them seen just once. Comment on this clone: The antigen is undetermined.

The clonotype comes from a man younger than 30 in good health and CMV-seropositive. Sequencing input: PBMCs. V is TRBV4-1 and J is TRBJ1-5, with TRBD1 matching over 10 bases. For the CDR3, the DNA is TGCGCCAGCAGCCAAGAGGGGACAGGGGACAATCAGCCCCAGCATTTT. This codes for CASSQEGTGDNQPQHF.